The TCR beta chain under discussion was sequenced for a study of T cell responses to AZD1222 COVID-19 vaccine. CDR1 is LGHDT, CDR2 YNNKEL, per germline (reference sequence). The CDR3 runs 16 residues. Trimming shortened V by 3 bases and J by 7 bases, and 19 bases separated the two germline ends. Study-wide results and caveats: Spike-specific TCR breadth and depth went up after people got two AZD1222 doses. Spike as a whole was targeted by vaccine-associated CD4 TCRs, dominant at 160-218 and 743-854. Only a handful of AZD1222 recipients, more than 5 in all, had baseline seropositivity. In all cases, repertoires were sampled only after the peak T cell response.

About this clone: Its matching antigen is unknown.

Some clones are missing from TCRdb's copy, which holds only in-frame ones; the method was immunoSEQ multiplex PCR. The repertoire holds just over 60,000 clones, with roughly 70% as singletons. The TCR sequence derives from an adult in good health. Here the sequenced sample was peripheral blood, taken on day 0 of AZD1222 vaccination. This chain connects TRBV3-1 (or the pseudogene TRBV3-2) to TRBJ1-5; D uncertain. The CDR3 loop reads CASSQVVRGFHQPQHF. As DNA, the CDR3 is TGTGCCAGCAGCCAGGTCGTACGAGGCTTCCACCAGCCCCAGCATTTT.